Given below is one TCR beta chain in context. Antigen: not known. The sample comes from a study of cytomegalovirus exposure and HLA in healthy donors. Regarding the study as a whole: A prior analysis recorded that most TCR beta V segments were productive about 90% or about 30% of the time. There were some 150 TCR beta chains listed as cytomegalovirus-associated.

Both 60 Vbeta primers and 13 Jbeta primers went into the PCR. Measured with immunoSEQ multiplex PCR; TCRdb has only the in-frame clones, and not every one. The repertoire includes some 130,000 clones, roughly 80% of them detected once, and about 1.6% sits in the top ten. Each of the donors was a healthy bone marrow donor. The CDR3 is made up of 14 amino acids. V was shortened by 3 bases and J by 9 bases, with 12 bases between the two germline ends. CDR1 is MDHEN, CDR2 SYDVKM, per germline. The TCR comes from a man in his forties in good health and CMV-seronegative. The J gene is TRBJ1-6, the V gene TRBV28; possible D gene TRBD1, 5 bases. Sequences were obtained from PBMCs. This chain's CDR3 is CASSLSGRSSPLHF. CDR3 DNA: TGTGCCAGCAGTTTGTCAGGGAGGAGTTCACCCCTCCACTTT. The variable domain in full, with the rest retrieved from reference TRBV28 and TRBJ1-6, is DVKVTQSSRYLVKRTGEKVFLECVQDMDHENMFWYRQDPGLGLRLIYFSYDVKMKEKGDIPEGYSVSREKKERFSLILESASTNQTSMYLCASSLSGRSSPLHFGNGTRLTVT.